The 28 T cell receptor beta chains reported below all come from one sample, sequenced in a study of blood T cell repertoires in COVID-19. Assay: immunoSEQ multiplex PCR; the TCRdb copy retains only in-frame clones and omits some. The table has some 70,000 clones, around 82% seen once. Source material: peripheral blood. Receptors were obtained from a man aged 50 or older with active COVID-19.

This rearrangement joins TRBV3-1 (or the pseudogene TRBV3-2) to TRBJ2-2, with a possible D match to TRBD1 (5 bases). The V end was cut by 5 bases, the J end by 6 bases, with 7 bases between. CDR1 is LGHDT and CDR2 is YNNKEL in the germline V gene (reference sequence). The CDR3 totals 12 residues. The CDR3, as DNA: TGTGCCAGCAGCTCAGGGTCCGGGGAGCTGTTTTTT. Protein product: CASSSGSGELFF.

This chain connects TRBV23-1 to TRBJ1-2, with 9 bases that match TRBD1. TRBV23-1 is marked as an open reading frame, function uncertain. The CDR3 is 17 residues long. V was clipped by 5 bases and J by 3 bases; unmatched bases: 13. Written as DNA, the CDR3 is TGCGCCAGCAGTGCCCGGGACAGGGCCCATTGTGACTATGGCTACACCTTC. Its translation is CASSARDRAHCDYGYTF.

This sequence joins TRBV12-3 or TRBV12-4 and TRBJ1-5; 8 positions match TRBD1. This CDR3 spans 13 amino acids. Trimming took 7 bases from V and 9 from J; bases not matched to a gene: 8. This CDR3 reads CASTVQGAGPQHF. The CDR3 DNA reads as TGTGCCAGCACCGTTCAGGGGGCTGGGCCCCAGCATTTT.

This clone was seen a handful of times. The V gene is TRBV16, the J gene TRBJ1-3; D is unclear. The CDR3 has 15 amino acids. The germline V and J ends were trimmed by 2 bases and 0 bases, with 8 bases remaining between them. Germline CDR1 KGHSY, CDR2 FQNENV. The CDR3 protein is CASSQSPHSGNTIYF. CDR3 DNA sequence: TGTGCCAGCAGCCAAAGCCCGCACTCTGGAAACACCATATATTTT. The full variable domain, with the rest looked up from reference TRBV16 and TRBJ1-3, is GEEVAQTPKHLVRGEGQKAKLYCAPIKGHSYVFWYQQVLKNEFKFLISFQNENVFDETGMPKERFSAKCLPNSPCSLEIQATKLEDSAVYFCASSQSPHSGNTIYFGEGSWLTVV.

V and J are TRBV27 and TRBJ1-6; the D is unclear. The CDR3 runs 15 residues. The V end lost 4 bases, the J end lost 3 bases, and 10 bases lay between the germline ends. Germline values: CDR1 MNHEY, CDR2 SMNVEV (reference sequence). This CDR3 is CASSSPTRYNSPLHF. Written as DNA, the CDR3 is TGTGCCAGCAGTTCGCCGACTCGCTATAATTCACCCCTCCACTTT.

V usage is TRBV7-3 and J usage is TRBJ2-2, with TRBD1 matching over 10 bases. This CDR3 is built from 15 residues. Trimming removed 7 bases from V and 7 bases from J; junction bases left unmatched: 9. The germline gives CDR1 SGHTA, CDR2 FQGTGA. The CDR3 is CASTWDRGLGGELFF. In DNA form, the CDR3 reads TGTGCCAGCACTTGGGACAGGGGCCTAGGCGGGGAGCTGTTTTTT.

The chain links TRBV19 to TRBJ2-5; 14 bases are a match to TRBD2. The J segment lost 5 bases and the V segment lost 6 bases, leaving 5 bases of the junction unmatched. Germline V CDR1 and CDR2: LNHDA, SQIVND (reference sequence). The CDR3 consists of 15 residues. Here the CDR3 reads CASSWTSGGSETQYF. The CDR3, as DNA: TGTGCCAGTAGCTGGACTAGCGGGGGGTCGGAGACCCAGTACTTC. Complete variable domain (other parts from reference TRBV19 and TRBJ2-5): DGGITQSPKYLFRKEGQNVTLSCEQNLNHDAMYWYRQDPGQGLRLIYYSQIVNDFQKGDIAEGYSVSREKKESFPLTVTSAQKNPTAFYLCASSWTSGGSETQYFGPGTRLLVL.

The chain couples TRBV4-3 to TRBJ1-2, with D unresolved. Trimming removed 1 base at V and 0 bases at J, with 3 bases between. The germline V gene has CDR1 LGHNA and CDR2 YSLEER. The CDR3 is 13 residues long. The CDR3 reads CASSQATNYGYTF. In nucleotides, the CDR3 is TGCGCCAGCAGCCAAGCCACTAACTATGGCTACACCTTC.

The genes are TRBV7-2 and TRBJ1-3; D gene uncertain. V shed 5 bases and J shed 0 bases, with 5 bases lying between them. CDR3 size: 13 residues. CDR1 is SGHTA, CDR2 FQGNSA, per germline. In nucleotides, the CDR3 is TGTGCCAGCAGCACAAACTCTGGAAACACCATATATTTT. Encoded protein: CASSTNSGNTIYF.

This clone was seen only once. This chain links TRBV27 with TRBJ2-7; 9 bases map to TRBD1. J gave up 4 bases and V 5 bases, and 9 bases lay outside the gene matches. CDR1 is MNHEY and CDR2 is SMNVEV in the germline V gene (reference sequence). The CDR3 consists of 15 residues. This CDR3 is CASSLFGTGHYEQYF. For the CDR3, the DNA is TGTGCCAGCAGTCTCTTTGGGACAGGGCATTACGAGCAGTACTTC.

The chain recombines TRBV15 with TRBJ2-1; TRBD1 agrees at 9 bases. V dropped 2 bases and J dropped 7; count of bases not matched to a gene: 6. The CDR3 has 15 residues. The germline CDR1 and CDR2 sequences are LNHNV and YYDKDF (reference sequence). The CDR3 sequence: CATSRSNDRGNEQFF. CDR3 DNA sequence: TGTGCCACCAGCAGATCCAACGACAGGGGGAATGAGCAGTTCTTC.

This chain uses TRBV6-4 with TRBJ2-1; the match to TRBD2 covers 8 bases. V gave up 0 bases and J gave up 0 bases; unmatched junction bases: 16. From germline, CDR1 is MRHNA and CDR2 SNTAGT. The CDR3 totals 21 residues. CDR3 nucleotide sequence: TGTGCCAGCAGTGACTCGACGTCAGCGGGGGATACCAAAAGCTCCTACAATGAGCAGTTCTTC. This sequence encodes CASSDSTSAGDTKSSYNEQFF.

The chain links TRBV3-1 (or the pseudogene TRBV3-2) to TRBJ2-3; no firm D call. V lost 2 bases to trimming and J lost 0 bases, with 12 bases between them. CDR3 length: 16 amino acids. Germline loops: CDR1 LGHDT, CDR2 YNNKEL (reference sequence). Written as DNA, the CDR3 is TGTGCCAGCAGCCAAAGCAACCGGTATAGCACAGATACGCAGTATTTT. Residues: CASSQSNRYSTDTQYF.

The V and J genes are TRBV5-1 and TRBJ2-1, with D tentatively TRBD2 (6 bases). CDR1 SGHRS and CDR2 YFSETQ come from the germline V gene. The CDR3 is made up of 15 amino acids. V lost 1 base, J lost 7 bases, and 15 bases lay in between. The CDR3 loop is CASSLLVGGWNEQFF. The DNA for the CDR3 is TGCGCCAGCAGCTTGTTGGTCGGAGGGTGGAATGAGCAGTTCTTC.

V usage is TRBV11-2 and J usage is TRBJ2-6; the match to TRBD1 covers 9 bases. The germline V gene has CDR1 SGHAT and CDR2 FQNNGV. V lost 5 bases to trimming and J lost 3 bases; unmatched junction nucleotides: 8. This CDR3 has 17 residues. This chain's CDR3 is CASSIRTGVGGANVLTF. The CDR3 nucleotides read TGTGCCAGCAGCATAAGGACAGGGGTGGGTGGGGCCAACGTCCTGACTTTC. Filled out from reference TRBV11-2 and TRBJ2-6, the complete variable domain reads EAGVAQSPRYKIIEKRQSVAFWCNPISGHATLYWYQQILGQGPKLLIQFQNNGVVDDSQLPKDRFSAERLKGVDSTLKIQPAKLEDSAVYLCASSIRTGVGGANVLTFGAGSRLTVL.

V and J are TRBV6-4 and TRBJ2-3, with 7 nucleotides matching TRBD1. The junction had 3 bases not matched to a gene; V was cut back by 3 bases and J by 0 bases. The CDR3 has 15 amino acids. Germline loops: CDR1 MRHNA, CDR2 SNTAGT. The CDR3 loop is CASSESRGSTDTQYF. For the CDR3, the DNA is TGTGCCAGCAGTGAGTCCAGGGGGAGCACAGATACGCAGTATTTT.

The chain has TRBV18 and TRBJ1-3; TRBD1 matches at 7 bases. The CDR3 is 15 amino acids. V shed 0 bases, J shed 4 bases, and the junction held 3 bases outside the gene matches. Germline assignment: CDR1 KGHSH and CDR2 LQKENI. The CDR3 sequence: CASSPPLQGGNTIYF. The CDR3 DNA is TGTGCCAGCTCACCACCTCTACAGGGGGGAAACACCATATATTTT. The entire variable domain, with the rest obtained from reference TRBV18 and TRBJ1-3, is as follows: NAGVMQNPRHLVRRRGQEARLRCSPMKGHSHVYWYRQLPEEGLKFMVYLQKENIIDESGMPKERFSAEFPKEGPSILRIQQVVRGDSAAYFCASSPPLQGGNTIYFGEGSWLTVV.

V and J are TRBV5-4 and TRBJ2-3; D is ambiguous. Trimming cost V 0 bases and J 2 bases, with 7 bases left between them. Germline lookup yields CDR1 SGHNT and CDR2 YYREEE (reference sequence). The CDR3 runs 14 residues. CDR3 DNA sequence: TGTGCCAGCAGCTTGGGACAAGACACAGATACGCAGTATTTT. Translated: CASSLGQDTDTQYF.

This chain links TRBV9 with TRBJ1-6; D possibly corresponds to TRBD1 (5 bases). The germline V and J ends were trimmed by 4 bases and 4 bases, with 12 bases remaining between them. Germline V gene data show CDR1 as SGDLS and CDR2 as YYNGEE. The CDR3 sequence is 15 residues long. The CDR3 protein is CASSPERGYNSPLHF. DNA for the CDR3: TGTGCCAGCAGCCCGGAGCGGGGGTATAATTCACCCCTCCACTTT.

The chain has TRBV6-5 and TRBJ2-5, with D maybe TRBD2 (5 bases). The V end lost 8 bases, the J end lost 5 bases, and 18 bases lay between the germline ends. The CDR3 runs to 14 residues. Germline CDR1 is MNHEY and CDR2 is SVGAGI. CDR3 nucleotides: TGTGCCAGCCTCAGGCCGGGGAGCTCGGAGACCCAGTACTTC. Amino acid sequence: CASLRPGSSETQYF.

The sample holds one count of this clone. The V call is TRBV23-1, the J call TRBJ1-4; D not certain. TRBV23-1 carries the ORF label, with uncertain function. V lost 4 bases to trimming and J lost 0 bases, with 12 bases between them. The CDR3 is made up of 16 amino acids. CDR3 DNA sequence: TGCGCCAGCAGTCTTCCACAGCTTACAACTAATGAAAAACTGTTTTTT. Translated: CASSLPQLTTNEKLFF.

In regard to this clone: One end of the junction fails to match germline, which may point to a read error. The V and J genes are TRBV5-1 and TRBJ2-3; maybe TRBD1 (7 bases). The CDR3 runs 15 residues. From germline, CDR1 is SGHRS and CDR2 YFSETQ. The CDR3 reads CASMRSRGVSDTQYF. In DNA form, the CDR3 reads TGCGCTAGCATGAGGAGCAGGGGGGTATCAGATACGCAGTATTTT.

This chain's CDR3 is CASSPPQGDSGIQYF. The CDR3 nucleotides read TGTGCCAGCTCACCACCCCAGGGTGACTCAGGCATTCAGTACTTC. The chain couples TRBV18 to TRBJ2-4; TRBD1 is a possible D gene (5 bases). Trimming pared 0 bases from V and 9 bases from J, leaving 15 bases between. The CDR3 sequence is 15 residues long. Germline CDR1 KGHSH, CDR2 LQKENI.

The V call is TRBV5-1, the J call TRBJ2-3; TRBD1 is a possible D gene (6 bases). V dropped 6 bases and J dropped 4 bases, with 12 bases sitting between them. CDR3 size: 13 residues. Per germline, CDR1 SGHRS and CDR2 YFSETQ. The CDR3 region is CASNEGDADTQYF. For the CDR3, the DNA is TGCGCCAGCAACGAGGGGGACGCAGATACGCAGTATTTT.

This chain joins TRBV19 and TRBJ2-1; D is possibly TRBD2 (6 bases). V dropped 10 bases and J dropped 9 bases, with 22 bases sitting between them. CDR3 length equals 14 residues. The germline V gene has CDR1 LNHDA and CDR2 SQIVND (reference sequence). The CDR3 bases are TGTGCCACCCCGGAACAACTAGCCGAAGGTGAGCAGTTCTTC. Its translation: CATPEQLAEGEQFF.

This clone was observed a single time. The V gene is TRBV29-1, the J gene TRBJ2-3; 7 nucleotides line up with TRBD2. Germline-derived CDR1 and CDR2 are SQVTM and ANQGSEA. The junction had 7 bases not matched to a gene; V was cut back by 2 bases and J by 2 bases. This CDR3 has 15 residues. CDR3 residues: CSVESPSGLTDTQYF. The CDR3 bases are TGCAGCGTTGAATCGCCTAGCGGTCTCACAGATACGCAGTATTTT.

The chain carries TRBV5-5 and TRBJ2-5; D is uncertain. The CDR3 is made up of 16 amino acids. Germline CDR1 is SGHKS and CDR2 is YYEKEE (reference sequence). V was clipped by 0 bases and J by 4 bases, with 16 bases between them. Here the CDR3 reads CASSLVRGLGSETQYF. The DNA of the CDR3 is TGTGCCAGCAGCTTGGTGCGAGGCTTAGGATCAGAGACCCAGTACTTC.

The chain combines TRBV30 with TRBJ1-2; 8 nucleotides align to TRBD1. The CDR3 is 12 residues long. Germline trimming cut 3 bases from V and 6 bases from J; bases unmatched to any gene: 3. Per germline, CDR1 GTSNPN and CDR2 SVGIG (reference sequence). CDR3 nucleotide sequence: TGTGCCTGGAGCAGGGGGCAGGATGGCTACACCTTC. Its translation is CAWSRGQDGYTF. Together with reference TRBV30 and TRBJ1-2, the CDR3 gives the full variable domain: SQTIHQWPATLVQPVGSPLSLECTVEGTSNPNLYWYRQAAGRGLQLLFYSVGIGQISSEVPQNLSASRPQDRQFILSSKKLLLSDSGFYLCAWSRGQDGYTFGSGTRLTVV.